The 30 T cell receptor beta chains below come from one sample, sequenced in a study of blood T cell repertoires in COVID-19. Sequencing was performed with immunoSEQ multiplex PCR; in TCRdb, only in-frame clones are kept and a portion is missing. Of about 240,000 clones in the sample, 86% were seen once. Material for sequencing was PBMCs or T cells enriched from blood (not recorded which). The source of these receptors is a woman aged 40 to 50 with acute COVID-19.

The chain is built from TRBV11-3 and TRBJ2-7, with 7 bases that match TRBD2. The CDR3 is made up of 14 amino acids. Trimming at V came to 1 base and at J to 3 bases, leaving 3 bases not matched to a gene. Germline CDR1 is SGHNT and CDR2 is YENEEA. This chain's CDR3 is CASSLGASGYEQYF. The CDR3 coding sequence is TGTGCCAGCAGCTTAGGGGCTAGCGGCTACGAGCAGTACTTC.

The V and J genes are TRBV5-1 and TRBJ2-2, with TRBD2 matching over 10 bases. This CDR3 has 15 amino acids. In germline, CDR1 is SGHRS, CDR2 YFSETQ. The V gene end was trimmed by 4 bases and the J gene end by 6 bases; junction bases not matched to a gene: 6. DNA for the CDR3: TGCGCCAGCAGCCAAGTCCTAGCGGGAGCCGGGGAGCTGTTTTTT. This sequence encodes CASSQVLAGAGELFF.

The rearrangement uses TRBV19 and TRBJ2-7, with TRBD2 matching over 8 bases. J gave up 2 bases and V 5 bases, and 5 bases lay outside the gene matches. The CDR3 sequence is 14 residues long. CDR1 is LNHDA, CDR2 SQIVND, per germline (reference sequence). The CDR3: CASSATSVPYEQYF. In nucleotides, the CDR3 is TGTGCCAGTAGTGCGACTAGCGTACCCTACGAGCAGTACTTC.

The genes are TRBV30 and TRBJ1-1; D perhaps matches TRBD1 (6 bases). Germline V lookup: CDR1 GTSNPN, CDR2 SVGIG (reference sequence). The CDR3 runs to 16 residues. The V gene lost 3 bases and the J gene lost 4 bases, with 21 bases spanning the gap. The CDR3 nucleotides are TGTGCCTGGAGGAGGTTTGGGGGCAGGGAGGGCACTGAAGCTTTCTTT. Protein: CAWRRFGGREGTEAFF.

V is TRBV7-2 and J is TRBJ2-7; 7 bases are a match to TRBD1. Trimming cost V 5 bases and J 0 bases; bases outside gene matches: 4. This CDR3 is 14 amino acids long. The germline V gene has CDR1 SGHTA and CDR2 FQGNSA. DNA for the CDR3: TGTGCCAGCAGCAAGACAGGGTTCTCCTACGAGCAGTACTTC. It is translated as CASSKTGFSYEQYF.

The chain has TRBV19 and TRBJ2-1, with 14 bases lining up with TRBD2. The CDR3 extends over 15 amino acids. Germline V gene lookup returns CDR1 LNHDA and CDR2 SQIVND (reference sequence). V was pared by 11 bases and J by 1 base, with 4 bases of the junction left unmatched. As DNA, the CDR3 is TGTGCCTCCGGACTAGCGGGAGGTTCCTACAATGAGCAGTTCTTC. As protein: CASGLAGGSYNEQFF.

The chain uses TRBV5-4 and TRBJ2-3, with 7 bases aligning to TRBD2. Germline loops: CDR1 SGHNT, CDR2 YYREEE (reference sequence). J lost 2 bases, V lost 0 bases, and 9 bases had no gene match. CDR3 length: 17 amino acids. The CDR3 protein is CASSLVPSGSLTDTQYF. The DNA of the CDR3 is TGTGCCAGCAGCTTGGTCCCTAGCGGAAGCCTCACAGATACGCAGTATTTT.

The J gene is TRBJ1-2, the V gene TRBV5-6; 8 nucleotides line up with TRBD1. The CDR3 covers 13 residues. V dropped 4 bases and J dropped 4; count of bases not matched to a gene: 3. CDR1 SGHDT and CDR2 YYEEEE come from the germline V gene. CDR3 protein: CASSPTGVYGYTF. The CDR3 DNA reads as TGTGCCAGCAGCCCGACAGGGGTCTATGGCTACACCTTC. Looking up the rest from reference TRBV5-6 and TRBJ1-2 gives the full variable domain: DAGVTQSPTHLIKTRGQQVTLRCSPKSGHDTVSWYQQALGQGPQFIFQYYEEEERQRGNFPDRFSGHQFPNYSSELNVNALLLGDSALYLCASSPTGVYGYTFGSGTRLTVV.

CDR3 sequence: CASSALAGSYNEQFF. DNA for the CDR3: TGTGCCAGCAGTGCGTTAGCGGGCTCCTACAATGAGCAGTTCTTC. V usage is TRBV6-4 and J usage is TRBJ2-1, with TRBD2 identical over 7 bases. The CDR3 extends over 15 amino acids. The germline V gene encodes CDR1 MRHNA and CDR2 SNTAGT. The V segment lost 4 bases and the J segment 0 bases; nucleotides outside the gene matches: 3.

The V gene is TRBV24-1, the J gene TRBJ2-5; no clear D. Germline CDR1 is KGHDR and CDR2 is SFDVKD. The CDR3 extends over 20 amino acids. Trimming removed 1 base from V and 5 bases from J, with 28 bases in between. CDR3 coding DNA: TGTGCCACCAGTGATTTCCGCAACGTGATAGTAACCCGCCGAGGTGAGACCCAGTACTTC. Its translation is CATSDFRNVIVTRRGETQYF.

This clone has only one observation. This sequence joins TRBV28 and TRBJ2-7, with TRBD2 as a possible D gene (6 bases). Trimming pared 5 bases from V and 3 bases from J, leaving 23 bases between. The CDR3 length is 17 residues. Germline CDR1 and CDR2: MDHEN and SYDVKM. The CDR3 loop reads CASSPLGSASAYYEQYF. Here the CDR3 DNA reads TGTGCCAGCAGTCCTTTGGGTTCCGCTAGCGCCTACTACGAGCAGTACTTC.

As regards this clone: The sample holds other DNA sequences that translate to the same CDR3. V and J are TRBV19 and TRBJ1-1, with 7 bases that match TRBD1. The length of the CDR3 is 13 residues. The germline gives CDR1 LNHDA, CDR2 SQIVND (reference sequence). Trimming removed 4 bases from V and 5 bases from J; junction bases left unmatched: 4. For the CDR3, the DNA is TGTGCCAGTAGTACCCAGGGGGAAACTGAAGCTTTCTTT. Protein: CASSTQGETEAFF.

V gene TRBV10-3 combines with J gene TRBJ2-2; 8 nucleotides align to TRBD1. V lost 8 bases, J lost 3 bases, and 8 bases stayed unmatched. CDR1 and CDR2 (germline): ENHRY, SYGVKD. The CDR3 runs to 15 residues. The CDR3 nucleotides read TGTGCCATCCCGAGACAGGGGATGGACACCGGGGAGCTGTTTTTT. Translated: CAIPRQGMDTGELFF.

The chain has TRBV7-8 and TRBJ2-2; 11 bases agree with TRBD2. The CDR3 has 18 residues. V was clipped by 7 bases and J by 2 bases; unmatched bases: 12. Germline V gene sequence: CDR1 SGHVS, CDR2 FQNEAQ. The CDR3 sequence is CASTRLGLAVLNTGELFF. In DNA, the CDR3 is TGTGCCAGCACAAGGCTGGGACTAGCGGTCCTTAACACCGGGGAGCTGTTTTTT.

V is TRBV6-1 and J is TRBJ1-2; tentatively, D is TRBD1 (5 bases). Germline V lookup: CDR1 MNHNS, CDR2 SASEGT. Trimming stripped 3 bases from V and 2 bases from J, with 13 bases between. The CDR3 consists of 15 residues. DNA of the CDR3: TGTGCCAGCAGTGAGCTGGGCCAGGGAAACTATGGCTACACCTTC. The encoded protein is CASSELGQGNYGYTF.

V and J are TRBV5-6 and TRBJ1-3; no definite D call. Trimming took off 4 bases at V and 0 bases at J, with 5 bases between the two ends. The CDR3 runs to 13 residues. CDR1 and CDR2 (germline): SGHDT, YYEEEE. CDR3 loop: CASSQHSGNTIYF. As DNA, the CDR3 is TGTGCCAGCAGCCAACACTCTGGAAACACCATATATTTT. The full variable domain, in which reference TRBV5-6 and TRBJ1-3 provide the parts outside the CDR3, is DAGVTQSPTHLIKTRGQQVTLRCSPKSGHDTVSWYQQALGQGPQFIFQYYEEEERQRGNFPDRFSGHQFPNYSSELNVNALLLGDSALYLCASSQHSGNTIYFGEGSWLTVV.

V and J are TRBV3-1 (or the pseudogene TRBV3-2) and TRBJ2-1, with 7 bases fitting TRBD2. This CDR3 contains 15 residues. J lost 0 bases, V lost 4 bases, and 3 bases had no gene match. Germline values: CDR1 LGHDT, CDR2 YNNKEL (reference sequence). The CDR3 nucleotides are TGTGCCAGCAGCCGCGGCGGGAGCTCCTACAATGAGCAGTTCTTC. The encoded protein is CASSRGGSSYNEQFF.

This chain links TRBV2 with TRBJ2-7; 10 bases agree with TRBD2. Trimming removed 1 base from V and 6 bases from J; junction bases left unmatched: 6. This CDR3 is built from 15 residues. Germline V gives CDR1 SNHLY, CDR2 FYNNEI. CDR3: CASSEGLAGGFEQYF. The CDR3 DNA reads as TGTGCCAGCAGTGAAGGGTTAGCGGGAGGTTTCGAGCAGTACTTC. The whole variable domain, filled in from reference TRBV2 and TRBJ2-7, reads EPEVTQTPSHQVTQMGQEVILRCVPISNHLYFYWYRQILGQKVEFLVSFYNNEISEKSEIFDDQFSVERPDGSNFTLKIRSTKLEDSAMYFCASSEGLAGGFEQYFGPGTRLTVT.

There are a few counts of this clone. The chain carries TRBV7-9 and TRBJ1-1, with D possibly being TRBD1 (6 bases). Germline V gene lookup returns CDR1 SEHNR and CDR2 FQNEAQ (reference sequence). This CDR3 is 16 amino acids long. The V gene lost 0 bases and the J gene lost 5 bases, with 16 bases spanning the gap. The CDR3 bases are TGTGCCAGCAGCTTAGCTCGTGCAGGGGAAAATACTGAAGCTTTCTTT. The encoded protein is CASSLARAGENTEAFF.

The sample holds one count of this clone. This chain connects TRBV19 to TRBJ2-2; tentative D call: TRBD1 (6 bases). The CDR3 loop spans 17 amino acids. Trimming took 5 bases from V and 0 from J, leaving 16 bases between them. Looked up from germline, CDR1 is LNHDA and CDR2 is SQIVND (reference sequence). The CDR3: CASSPPGQTSNTGELFF. The CDR3 DNA reads as TGTGCCAGTAGTCCCCCAGGACAGACCTCGAACACCGGGGAGCTGTTTTTT.

The chain carries TRBV6-1 and TRBJ2-3; D is possibly TRBD2 (6 bases). Trimming removed 2 bases from V and 3 bases from J, with 15 bases in between. The germline gives CDR1 MNHNS, CDR2 SASEGT. CDR3 size: 16 residues. CDR3 sequence (DNA): TGTGCCAGCAGTGAACGGGGAAGGGCGGGAACAGATACGCAGTATTTT. Translation: CASSERGRAGTDTQYF.

V gene TRBV19 combines with J gene TRBJ2-1; 8 bases are shared with TRBD1. The germline gives CDR1 LNHDA, CDR2 SQIVND (reference sequence). Trimming at V came to 6 bases and at J to 4 bases, leaving 11 bases not matched to a gene. CDR3 length: 16 residues. CDR3 bases: TGTGCCAGTAGGGGGATGCGGACAGGGCTATACAATGAGCAGTTCTTC. This translates into CASRGMRTGLYNEQFF.

The genes are TRBV3-1 (or the pseudogene TRBV3-2) and TRBJ1-1; unclear D gene. Germline CDR1 and CDR2: LGHDT and YNNKEL (reference sequence). This CDR3 spans 13 amino acids. Deletions cut 2 bases from V and 0 bases from J, with 4 bases between. CDR3 amino acids: CASSQLLNTEAFF. Written as DNA, the CDR3 is TGTGCCAGCAGCCAACTCTTGAACACTGAAGCTTTCTTT.

The chain joins TRBV30 to TRBJ1-4; TRBD1 is a possible D gene (6 bases). CDR1 is GTSNPN and CDR2 is SVGIG in the germline V gene (reference sequence). Trimming took off 1 base at V and 4 bases at J, with 10 bases between the two ends. CDR3 size: 14 residues. In DNA form, the CDR3 reads TGTGCCTGGAGTGCGTCAGGGGTTAATGAAAAACTGTTTTTT. Protein product: CAWSASGVNEKLFF.

This chain joins TRBV2 and TRBJ1-6; maybe TRBD1 (6 bases). The V end lost 7 bases, the J end lost 9 bases, and 19 bases lay between the germline ends. There are 15 residues in the CDR3. Germline CDR1 is SNHLY and CDR2 is FYNNEI. CDR3 in amino acids: CASNVDSSNGSPLHF. CDR3 DNA: TGTGCCAGCAATGTGGACAGTAGTAACGGTTCACCCCTCCACTTT.

This clone appeared once. The V call is TRBV6-5, the J call TRBJ1-2; 11 nucleotides align to TRBD1. Germline CDR1 is MNHEY and CDR2 is SVGAGI. CDR3 length: 15 amino acids. V was pared by 5 bases and J by 3 bases, with 5 bases of the junction left unmatched. Written as DNA, the CDR3 is TGTGCCAGCAGTCCCGGGACAGGGGGTGACTATGGCTACACCTTC. It specifies CASSPGTGGDYGYTF.

J is TRBJ2-5 and V is TRBV5-4; 11 nucleotides match TRBD2. This CDR3 comprises 16 residues. Germline CDR1 reads SGHNT; CDR2 reads YYREEE (reference sequence). Trimming removed 4 bases from V and 7 bases from J; junction bases left unmatched: 12. This CDR3 is CASSRGVAGGLGTQYF. CDR3 DNA sequence: TGTGCCAGCAGCCGCGGGGTAGCGGGAGGGCTCGGGACCCAGTACTTC.

This clone has ten or more counts. The rearrangement links TRBV12-3 or TRBV12-4 to TRBJ2-7; D possibly corresponds to TRBD2 (5 bases). V lost 4 bases to trimming and J lost 3 bases, with 10 bases between them. This CDR3 contains 13 residues. In DNA form, the CDR3 reads TGTGCCAGCAGTTCCCGGGATCTCTACGAGCAGTACTTC. Its protein product is CASSSRDLYEQYF.

The chain combines TRBV2 with TRBJ2-7; D is unresolved. The CDR3 is made up of 12 amino acids. Germline loops: CDR1 SNHLY, CDR2 FYNNEI. Between the trimmed V and J ends, which lost 1 base and 2 bases, there was a span of 3 bases. The CDR3 here is CASSEGTYEQYF. In DNA form, the CDR3 reads TGTGCCAGCAGTGAAGGTACCTACGAGCAGTACTTC.

The gene calls are TRBV29-1 and TRBJ1-1; no clear D. V lost 4 bases, J lost 7 bases, and 7 bases lay in between. This CDR3 has 10 amino acids. Germline CDR1 is SQVTM and CDR2 is ANQGSEA. The CDR3 here is CSVVSLEAFF. The CDR3 bases are TGCAGCGTTGTGTCCCTTGAAGCTTTCTTT.